The sequence of this T cell receptor (beta chain) was determined in a study of blood T cell repertoires in COVID-19. Recruited during active infection, patients (from Seattle) were subsequently followed longitudinally. The CDR3 has 16 residues. From germline, CDR1 is ENHRY and CDR2 SYGVKD. V lost 3 bases, J lost 0 bases, and 6 bases stayed unmatched. Here immunoSEQ multiplex PCR was the method, and the copy in TCRdb shows in-frame clones only, minus some. The sample contains almost 90,000 clones, 90% of which appear only once. The sequenced sample was peripheral blood. The clonotype comes from a young man with COVID-19, enrolled during active disease. V and J are TRBV10-3 and TRBJ2-7; 9 positions agree with TRBD2. This CDR3 reads CAISDSTSGHSYEQYF. The CDR3 region has the DNA TGTGCCATCAGTGACTCGACTAGCGGTCACTCCTACGAGCAGTACTTC.